This T cell receptor (beta chain) was retrieved from a study of blood T cell repertoires in COVID-19. Allocation to cohorts depended on clinical history reported by the participants. The J segment lost 7 bases and the V segment lost 3 bases, leaving 9 bases of the junction unmatched. Germline-derived CDR1 and CDR2 are SGDLS and YYNGEE. The CDR3 sequence is 15 residues long. Some clones are missing from TCRdb's copy, which holds only in-frame ones; the method was immunoSEQ multiplex PCR. Among fewer than 350,000 clones listed, roughly 85% were seen once. The chain joins TRBV9 to TRBJ2-4, with 8 bases fitting TRBD2. The receptor was isolated from a woman between 40 and 50 years old with acute COVID-19. Sequences were obtained from PBMCs or T cells enriched from blood (not recorded which). CDR3 amino acids: CASSGLVAGNNIQYF. The CDR3 bases are TGTGCCAGCAGCGGGTTGGTAGCGGGAAACAACATTCAGTACTTC. The full variable domain, in which reference TRBV9 and TRBJ2-4 provide the parts outside the CDR3, is DSGVTQTPKHLITATGQRVTLRCSPRSGDLSVYWYQQSLDQGLQFLIQYYNGEERAKGNILERFSAQQFPDLHSELNLSSLELGDSALYFCASSGLVAGNNIQYFGAGTRLSVL.